This TCR beta chain was found in a study of blood T cell repertoires in COVID-19. Across the whole study: Samples taken during acute and convalescent COVID-19 were collected in the United States, Italy and Spain.

Germline loops: CDR1 SGHAT, CDR2 FQNNGV. This CDR3 contains 13 residues. V was shortened by 3 bases and J by 7 bases, with 12 bases between the two germline ends. In the study's own analysis: Scientists estimated how many nucleated cells there were by amplifying reference gene primers. Measured with immunoSEQ multiplex PCR; TCRdb has only the in-frame clones, and not every one. The V and J calls and clone size are taken from that table; D and trimming were inferred from the DNA. The repertoire holds hundreds of thousands of clones, with approximately 84% as singletons. This chain links TRBV11-2 with TRBJ1-2; D is perhaps TRBD1 (5 bases). The receptor was derived from a woman aged 25 to 39 who had recovered from COVID-19. Sequenced material: PBMCs or T cells enriched from blood (not recorded which). This CDR3 reads CASSFSGKGGYTF. The CDR3 DNA reads as TGTGCCAGCAGCTTTTCAGGGAAGGGTGGCTACACCTTC. Looking up the rest from reference TRBV11-2 and TRBJ1-2 gives the full variable domain: EAGVAQSPRYKIIEKRQSVAFWCNPISGHATLYWYQQILGQGPKLLIQFQNNGVVDDSQLPKDRFSAERLKGVDSTLKIQPAKLEDSAVYLCASSFSGKGGYTFGSGTRLTVV.